This TCR beta chain is drawn from a study of OX40 agonist ivuxolimab in advanced cancers. The CDR3 runs 14 residues. The V gene's germline CDR1 is MGHRA and CDR2 YSYEKL. Deletions cut 1 base from V and 2 bases from J, with 9 bases between. Data came from immunoSEQ multiplex PCR; TCRdb stores just in-frame clones and leaves some out. Of tens of thousands of clones in the sample, roughly 86% were seen once. The V call is TRBV4-1, the J call TRBJ2-7; D gene ambiguous. The sequence was collected from an adult with an advanced solid tumor such as melanoma, head and neck, liver or kidney cancer. Source: CD4+ or CD8+ T cells sorted from blood, taken in a trial of the OX40 agonist ivuxolimab. CDR3 loop: CASSQAPGAYEQYF. The CDR3 bases are TGCGCCAGCAGCCAAGCACCAGGTGCCTACGAGCAGTACTTC.